The text below deals with one T cell receptor beta chain. The antigen is undetermined. The authors reverse transcribed all of the isolated RNA, so sequencing captured expressed TCRB transcripts. Deep immunoSEQ sequencing covered naive, central memory and regulatory T cell samples. The data were produced by immunoSEQ multiplex PCR, yet TCRdb's version contains in-frame clones alone and is incomplete. The table lists some 150,000 clones, 6.9% of them singletons, with about 1.4% in the top ten. The sample belongs to a study of beta chain features in type 1 diabetes. Overall study context: No age, gender or cell yield differences were seen between patients and healthy donors.

V dropped 4 bases and J dropped 5 bases, with 17 bases sitting between them. CDR3 size: 15 residues. CDR1 MDHEN and CDR2 SYDVKM come from the germline V gene. Findings of the study overall: Type 1 diabetes patients had TCRB CDR3s that were shorter (moderately but significantly so) in all four CD4+ subsets. Healthy donors had naive, central memory and Treg TCRB repertoires that appeared less similar than those seen among patients.

The specimen was central memory CD4+ T cells from blood. The origin of this receptor is a woman under 40 in good health. The chain employs TRBV28 and TRBJ2-5; D gene unclear. The CDR3 is CASSYPRPPGETQYF. The CDR3 DNA follows: TGTGCCAGCAGTTATCCTAGGCCCCCCGGGGAGACCCAGTACTTC.